Sequencing of this TCR beta chain was carried out in a study of T cell clonality in common variable immunodeficiency. About this clone itself: Its antigen remains unknown.

Study-wide findings and caveats: Reportedly, TCR beta sequences from common variable immunodeficiency showed fewer deletions and N-nucleotide insertions. Compared with controls, CVID subjects had fewer shared TCRbeta clones.

CVID meant reduced serum IgG, IgA and/or IgM plus specific antibody deficiency. Each donor provided 5 to 8 ml of heparinized whole blood. Sequencing input was equivalent genomic DNA from CVID and controls. Profiling relied on immunoSEQ multiplex PCR, and the TCRdb table lists in-frame clones only, not all of them. This sample carries approximately 21,000 clones and no singletons, and 2% to 3% goes to the top ten. Sequencing was performed on peripheral blood mononuclear cells. The clonotype comes from a human donor with common variable immunodeficiency.

The CDR3 region is CASSPISGASYEQYF. The DNA read from the CDR3 is TGTGCCAGCTCGCCTATTTCAGGGGCTTCCTACGAG. The chain employs TRBV18 and TRBJ2-7, with D possibly being TRBD1 (6 bases). The sequence runs out 3 residues before the end of the CDR3; the remainder is reconstructed from the germline J gene. Germline loops: CDR1 KGHSH, CDR2 LQKENI. Deletions cut 6 bases from V and 1 base from J, with 16 bases between. CDR3 length equals 15 residues. Full variable domain (missing parts from reference TRBV18 and TRBJ2-7): NAGVMQNPRHLVRRRGQEARLRCSPMKGHSHVYWYRQLPEEGLKFMVYLQKENIIDESGMPKERFSAEFPKEGPSILRIQQVVRGDSAAYFCASSPISGASYEQYFGPGTRLTVT.